The present T cell receptor (beta chain) was sequenced within a study of Ad26.COV2.S vaccination and SARS-CoV-2 variants. Study overall: Donor allocation was to the COV1001 Ad26.COV2.S trial arm. Study outcomes and limitations: It was found that vaccine and placebo recipients had similar non-spike TCR breadth. Substantial response breadth was reportedly seen for spike-specific CD8+ and CD4+ T cells after vaccination. Relative to placebo recipients, vaccine recipients exhibited elevated spike-specific TCR breadth.

As to treatment: some 20 received Ad26.COV2.S at low or high dose, single or two shots; 5 received placebo; per-sample allocation not given. Day 63 after the first vaccine or placebo injection was the time point for sampling. A word on this clone: No antigen is known for it.

This CDR3 comprises 17 residues. CDR1 is MGHRA, CDR2 YSYEKL, per germline. V lost 1 base to trimming and J lost 5 bases; unmatched junction nucleotides: 9. Repertoires were generated with immunoSEQ multiplex PCR, while TCRdb's copy carries only in-frame clones and drops some. In the table there are some 390,000 clones, less than 90% of which are singletons. This TCR came from a person aged 18 to 65 who received the Ad26.COV2.S COVID-19 vaccine or a placebo. V gene TRBV4-1 combines with J gene TRBJ2-5; TRBD2 agrees at 11 bases. The specimen was peripheral blood, collected in a trial of Ad26.COV2.S vaccine versus placebo. In DNA, the CDR3 is TGCGCCAGCAGCCAAGGGATTAGCGGGGGGGTAGGGGAGACCCAGTACTTC. Its protein is CASSQGISGGVGETQYF.